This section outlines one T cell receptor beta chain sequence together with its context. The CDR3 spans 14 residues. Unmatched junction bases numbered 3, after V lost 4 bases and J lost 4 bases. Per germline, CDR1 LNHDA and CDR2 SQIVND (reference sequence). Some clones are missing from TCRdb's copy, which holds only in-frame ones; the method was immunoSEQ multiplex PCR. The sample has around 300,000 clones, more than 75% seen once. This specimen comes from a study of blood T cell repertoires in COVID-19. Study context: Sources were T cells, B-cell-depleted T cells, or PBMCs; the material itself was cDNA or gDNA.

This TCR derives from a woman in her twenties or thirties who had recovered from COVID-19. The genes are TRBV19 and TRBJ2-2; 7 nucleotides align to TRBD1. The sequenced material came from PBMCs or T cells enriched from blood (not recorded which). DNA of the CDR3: TGTGCCAGTAGTACACAGGGGACCACCGGGGAGCTGTTTTTT. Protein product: CASSTQGTTGELFF.